These 26 T cell receptor beta chains originate from one sample sequenced in a study of blood T cell repertoires in COVID-19. The assay was immunoSEQ multiplex PCR, and TCRdb's table has in-frame clones only and misses some. The table has approximately 70,000 clones, roughly 85% seen once. The sample consisted of peripheral blood. The receptors here all came from a man between 60 and 75 years old with active or convalescent COVID-19.

V and J are TRBV6-4 and TRBJ1-5; 7 bases are a match to TRBD1. This CDR3 is built from 16 residues. V lost 5 bases, J lost 5 bases, and 12 bases stayed unmatched. CDR1 MRHNA and CDR2 SNTAGT come from the germline V gene. CDR3 sequence: CASSWDRPWFDQPQHF. The CDR3 nucleotides are TGTGCCAGCAGTTGGGACAGACCGTGGTTTGATCAGCCCCAGCATTTT.

This clone was seen a handful of times. CDR3 sequence (DNA): TGTGCCAGCAGCCAAGATCCGTTTCCGGGCCAAGAGACCCAGTACTTC. Amino acids: CASSQDPFPGQETQYF. This chain uses TRBV3-1 (or the pseudogene TRBV3-2) with TRBJ2-5; D not certain. The CDR3 is 16 amino acids. Trimming took off 0 bases at V and 1 base at J, with 12 bases between the two ends. From germline, CDR1 is LGHDT and CDR2 YNNKEL (reference sequence).

The J gene is TRBJ1-5, the V gene TRBV6-6; TRBD1 aligns across 8 bases. The germline gives CDR1 MNHNY, CDR2 SVGAGI (reference sequence). CDR3 length equals 15 residues. After removal of 8 bases from V and 1 base from J, the junction contained 7 bases not matched to a gene. The CDR3 loop reads CASAGQGGSNQPQHF. CDR3 nucleotide sequence: TGTGCCAGCGCAGGACAGGGAGGAAGCAATCAGCCCCAGCATTTT.

This sequence joins TRBV18 and TRBJ1-1, with a possible D match to TRBD1 (6 bases). Germline V gene lookup returns CDR1 KGHSH and CDR2 LQKENI. The CDR3 loop spans 15 amino acids. V was trimmed by 0 bases and J by 6 bases, leaving 14 bases between them. CDR3 loop: CASSPPMGARSEAFF. In nucleotides, the CDR3 is TGTGCCAGCTCACCACCGATGGGGGCGAGATCTGAAGCTTTCTTT.

V gene TRBV3-1 (or the pseudogene TRBV3-2) combines with J gene TRBJ1-2; 9 bases map to TRBD1. V lost 3 bases, J lost 8 bases, and 7 bases stayed unmatched. Germline lookup yields CDR1 LGHDT and CDR2 YNNKEL (reference sequence). This CDR3 comprises 14 residues. The CDR3 here is CASSHAQGALGYTF. The CDR3 bases are TGTGCCAGCAGCCACGCACAGGGGGCATTGGGCTACACCTTC.

The rearrangement uses TRBV11-1 and TRBJ1-1; the D is unclear. The V and J ends lost 11 bases and 11 bases respectively, with 24 bases between them. The CDR3 runs to 13 residues. From germline, CDR1 is SGHAT and CDR2 FQDESV (reference sequence). The CDR3 region is CAVSSSTGVEAFF. CDR3 nucleotides: TGTGCCGTCAGCAGCTCGACGGGTGTAGAGGCTTTCTTT.

The chain uses TRBV10-2 and TRBJ2-1, with 11 bases lining up with TRBD2. Germline V lookup: CDR1 WSHSY, CDR2 SAAADI. The CDR3 totals 15 residues. The V segment lost 6 bases and the J segment 2 bases; nucleotides outside the gene matches: 3. The CDR3 reads CASRLAGAAYNEQFF. CDR3 DNA sequence: TGCGCCAGCAGACTAGCGGGGGCGGCCTACAATGAGCAGTTCTTC.

The rearrangement joins TRBV2 to TRBJ1-6; perhaps TRBD1 as D (5 bases). Per the germline V gene, CDR1 is SNHLY and CDR2 is FYNNEI. Trimming pared 4 bases from V and 4 bases from J, leaving 14 bases between. The CDR3 has 16 residues. CDR3 amino acids: CASSAKTAIYNSPLHF. The CDR3 DNA reads as TGTGCCAGCAGTGCTAAGACAGCTATTTATAATTCACCCCTCCACTTT.

This chain connects TRBV7-9 to TRBJ2-1, with 10 nucleotides matching TRBD1. The germline V gene has CDR1 SEHNR and CDR2 FQNEAQ (reference sequence). The junction had 11 bases not matched to a gene; V was cut back by 4 bases and J by 5 bases. The CDR3 is 17 amino acids. In nucleotides, the CDR3 is TGTGCCAGCAGCTCGCCGGGACAGGGGATTTTCCACAATGAGCAGTTCTTC. This gives the protein CASSSPGQGIFHNEQFF.

This chain joins TRBV28 and TRBJ1-6, with D unclear. CDR1 is MDHEN and CDR2 is SYDVKM in the germline V gene. V was cut by 5 bases and J by 9 bases, with 8 bases left in between. The CDR3 has 12 amino acids. CDR3 in amino acids: CASSPRGSPLHF. In DNA, the CDR3 is TGTGCCAGCAGTCCGAGAGGTTCACCCCTCCACTTT.

This clone turned up a few times. This chain links TRBV7-3 with TRBJ2-5; possible D gene TRBD2, 6 bases. From germline, CDR1 is SGHTA and CDR2 FQGTGA. The CDR3 length is 14 residues. Trimming took off 0 bases at V and 2 bases at J, with 7 bases between the two ends. This chain's CDR3 is CASSLTGGQETQYF. The CDR3 DNA reads TGTGCCAGCAGCTTAACCGGGGGACAAGAGACCCAGTACTTC.

The chain links TRBV5-1 to TRBJ2-5; 14 nucleotides line up with TRBD2. The germline CDR1 and CDR2 sequences are SGHRS and YFSETQ. The CDR3 is 17 residues long. The V segment lost 3 bases and the J segment 1 base; nucleotides outside the gene matches: 5. DNA for the CDR3: TGCGCCAGCAGCTCCCTGGGGACTAGCGGGGGCCAAGAGACCCAGTACTTC. This codes for CASSSLGTSGGQETQYF.

In its sample, this clone was seen once. V gene TRBV7-2 combines with J gene TRBJ2-7, with 7 bases matching TRBD2. This CDR3 has 16 residues. V was pared by 3 bases and J by 6 bases, with 14 bases of the junction left unmatched. CDR1 is SGHTA, CDR2 FQGNSA, per germline. The chain's CDR3 is CASSFPGLRTRVEQYF. The CDR3 nucleotides are TGTGCCAGCAGCTTCCCGGGACTAAGGACCAGGGTCGAGCAGTACTTC.

This chain links TRBV28 with TRBJ2-1, with TRBD2 matching over 13 bases. V dropped 6 bases and J dropped 7; count of bases not matched to a gene: 3. The CDR3 consists of 14 residues. CDR1 and CDR2 (germline): MDHEN, SYDVKM. This CDR3 is CASSTSGGGNEQFF. CDR3 coding DNA: TGTGCCAGCAGCACTAGCGGGGGGGGAAATGAGCAGTTCTTC. The full variable domain, rest sourced from reference TRBV28 and TRBJ2-1, is DVKVTQSSRYLVKRTGEKVFLECVQDMDHENMFWYRQDPGLGLRLIYFSYDVKMKEKGDIPEGYSVSREKKERFSLILESASTNQTSMYLCASSTSGGGNEQFFGPGTRLTVL.

Comment on this clone: At one of its ends the junction is not consistent with the germline gene, which may arise from a read error. The J gene is TRBJ2-1, the V gene TRBV11-2, with D possibly matching TRBD2 (7 bases). The CDR3 contains 15 residues. The germline gives CDR1 SGHAT, CDR2 FQNNGV. CDR3 DNA: TGTGCCAGCAGCCTCATTGGGGGGGCCTTCAATGAGCGGTTCTTC. It yields the protein CASSLIGGAFNERFF.

This chain joins TRBV7-9 and TRBJ2-3; D gene uncertain. The CDR3 extends over 14 amino acids. Trimming removed 5 bases at V and 1 base at J, with 10 bases between. Germline values: CDR1 SEHNR, CDR2 FQNEAQ (reference sequence). CDR3 loop: CASSLSFRTDTQYF. The CDR3 nucleotides read TGTGCCAGCAGCCTCTCTTTTCGCACAGATACGCAGTATTTT.

The rearrangement joins TRBV7-6 to TRBJ1-1, with a possible D match to TRBD1 (5 bases). This CDR3 contains 15 residues. The V gene lost 5 bases and the J gene lost 6 bases, with 19 bases spanning the gap. Looked up from germline, CDR1 is SGHVS and CDR2 is FNYEAQ. The CDR3 region is CASSLRQPGDSEAFF. CDR3 nucleotides: TGTGCCAGCAGCCTCAGACAGCCCGGGGACTCTGAAGCTTTCTTT.

The CDR3 coding sequence is TGCGCCAGCAGCATGTGGGGGCCCAATCAGCCCCAGCATTTT. It yields the protein CASSMWGPNQPQHF. The V gene is TRBV4-1, the J gene TRBJ1-5; a weak D match, TRBD1 (6 bases). Between the trimmed V and J ends, which lost 5 bases and 3 bases, there was a span of 11 bases. The length of the CDR3 is 14 residues. Per germline, CDR1 MGHRA and CDR2 YSYEKL.

The chain carries TRBV5-1 and TRBJ1-1, with D tentatively TRBD1 (5 bases). The CDR3 has 15 residues. The V and J ends lost 4 bases and 1 base respectively, with 14 bases between them. Per germline, CDR1 SGHRS and CDR2 YFSETQ. CDR3 sequence: CASSPPAGGNTEAFF. The CDR3 nucleotides are TGCGCCAGCAGCCCCCCCGCGGGGGGGAACACTGAAGCTTTCTTT.

This chain uses TRBV5-1 with TRBJ2-2; the D is unclear. Germline V gene sequence: CDR1 SGHRS, CDR2 YFSETQ. V was trimmed by 4 bases and J by 2 bases, leaving 9 bases between them. The CDR3 is made up of 14 amino acids. DNA of the CDR3: TGCGCCAGCAGCGGCAGGTTAAACACCGGGGAGCTGTTTTTT. This codes for CASSGRLNTGELFF.

This clone was picked up a small number of times. The J gene is TRBJ2-1, the V gene TRBV19; 9 bases align to TRBD1. The CDR3 is 17 amino acids. Per the germline V gene, CDR1 is LNHDA and CDR2 is SQIVND (reference sequence). J lost 0 bases, V lost 4 bases, and 7 bases had no gene match. CDR3 nucleotides: TGTGCCAGTAGTAAGGGGGACAGGGATTACTCCTACAATGAGCAGTTCTTC. Translated, it gives CASSKGDRDYSYNEQFF.

This sequence joins TRBV14 and TRBJ1-2, with D possibly being TRBD1 (6 bases). Germline CDR1 and CDR2: SGHDN and FVKESK. The length of the CDR3 is 17 residues. The ends were cut back, 0 bases at V and 5 bases at J, with 19 bases in the middle. CDR3 nucleotide sequence: TGTGCCAGCAGCCAAGACAGGGGATCCCTATACTATTATGGCTACACCTTC. This encodes CASSQDRGSLYYYGYTF.

The rearrangement uses TRBV18 and TRBJ1-1; TRBD1 matches 7 bases. The germline V gene has CDR1 KGHSH and CDR2 LQKENI. J lost 7 bases, V lost 6 bases, and 8 bases had no gene match. The CDR3 covers 13 residues. The CDR3 DNA reads TGTGCCAGCTCGGAGGGGGCGGCCCTTGAAGCTTTCTTT. It is translated as CASSEGAALEAFF.

V usage is TRBV6-1 and J usage is TRBJ1-1; D uncertain. This CDR3 has 13 residues. Germline lookup yields CDR1 MNHNS and CDR2 SASEGT. Deletions cut 2 bases from V and 1 base from J, with 5 bases between. DNA for the CDR3: TGTGCCAGCAGTGAATATTGGAACACTGAAGCTTTCTTT. It translates to CASSEYWNTEAFF.

CDR3: CASSASGGAMTDTQYF. CDR3 DNA sequence: TGTGCCAGCTCAGCTAGCGGGGGGGCAATGACAGATACGCAGTATTTT. The chain is built from TRBV5-4 and TRBJ2-3; 12 positions agree with TRBD2. The CDR3 has 16 amino acids. Germline V CDR1 and CDR2: SGHNT, YYREEE (reference sequence). V was pared by 7 bases and J by 3 bases, with 9 bases of the junction left unmatched.

The chain carries TRBV30 and TRBJ2-1, with 8 nucleotides matching TRBD1. Trimming at V came to 7 bases and at J to 12 bases, leaving 17 bases not matched to a gene. The CDR3 loop spans 14 amino acids. Germline V lookup: CDR1 GTSNPN, CDR2 SVGIG (reference sequence). Here the CDR3 DNA reads TGTGCCTATGCCCGCCAGGGGGCAGAGGCTGTGCAGTTCTTC. Translating it yields CAYARQGAEAVQFF. Drawing the rest from reference TRBV30 and TRBJ2-1, the complete variable domain is SQTIHQWPATLVQPVGSPLSLECTVEGTSNPNLYWYRQAAGRGLQLLFYSVGIGQISSEVPQNLSASRPQDRQFILSSKKLLLSDSGFYLCAYARQGAEAVQFFGPGTRLTVL.